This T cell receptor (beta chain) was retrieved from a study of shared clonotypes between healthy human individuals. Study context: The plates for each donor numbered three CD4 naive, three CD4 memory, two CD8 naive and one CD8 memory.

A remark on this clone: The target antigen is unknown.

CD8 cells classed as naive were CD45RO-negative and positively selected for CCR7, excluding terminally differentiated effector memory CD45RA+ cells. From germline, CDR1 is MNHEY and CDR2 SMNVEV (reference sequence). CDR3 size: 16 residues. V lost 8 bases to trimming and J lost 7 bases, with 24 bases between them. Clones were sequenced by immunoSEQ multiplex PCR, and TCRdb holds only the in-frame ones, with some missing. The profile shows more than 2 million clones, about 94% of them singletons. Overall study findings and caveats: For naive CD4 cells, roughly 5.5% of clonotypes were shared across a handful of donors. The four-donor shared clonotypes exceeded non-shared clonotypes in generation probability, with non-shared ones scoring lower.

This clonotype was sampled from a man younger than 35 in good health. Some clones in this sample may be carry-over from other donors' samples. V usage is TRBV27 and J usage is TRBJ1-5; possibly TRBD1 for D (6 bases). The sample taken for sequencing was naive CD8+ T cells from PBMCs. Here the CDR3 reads CASPGKADTGTQPQHF. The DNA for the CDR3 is TGTGCCAGCCCCGGGAAGGCCGACACAGGGACCCAGCCCCAGCATTTT.